This TCR beta chain is from a study of shared clonotypes between healthy human individuals. Study context: The composition of the donors was a couple of women and three men aged 18 to 49. Study-level results: On the whole, naive subsets had larger estimated richness than memory subsets had.

CD45RO-negative, CCR7-positively selected cells formed the naive CD8 fraction, excluding terminally differentiated effector memory CD45RA+ cells. Germline V gives CDR1 SEHNR, CDR2 FQNEAQ (reference sequence). Trimming took 5 bases from V and 1 from J, leaving 14 bases between them. The CDR3 totals 15 residues. As regards this clone: Its specificity is not known.

Using immunoSEQ multiplex PCR, the repertoire was profiled, and TCRdb retains in-frame clones only, with some absent. The table lists just over 2,000,000 clones, around 96% of them singletons. The TCR comes from a man between 18 and 29 years old in good health. The chain carries TRBV7-9 and TRBJ1-1, with a weak D call TRBD1 (5 bases). Sequencing input: naive CD8+ T cells sorted from blood. CDR3: CASSPGPGPNTEAFF. DNA for the CDR3: TGTGCCAGCAGCCCGGGGCCGGGGCCGAACACTGAAGCTTTCTTT.